This T cell receptor (beta chain) originates from a study of human CD8 memory T cell subsets. Overall study findings and caveats: Similarly high diversity marked stem-like memory and precursor exhausted T cells, unlike effector memory cells. Stem-like memory T cell repertoires barely overlapped those of precursor exhausted T cells.

Germline lookup yields CDR1 MNHEY and CDR2 SVGAGI. CDR3 length equals 13 residues. Negative magnetic separation enriched total CD8+ T cells. Concerning this clonotype: Its antigen is still unknown.

By UMI-labeled 5' RACE, the TCR beta libraries were made. From the 5' RACE reads, TCRdb lists one entry per CDR3 protein and no DNA. The listing records about 17,000 distinct CDR3 sequences. The source is a human donor in good health. The chain couples TRBV6-5 to TRBJ1-2; no DNA is available, so the TRBD1 call from TCRdb remains unchecked. Material: CD8+ stem-like memory T cells (TSCM and TCM) sorted from PBMCs. Subset reported: stem-like memory CD8 T cells (TSTEM), CCR7+ PD-1- TIGIT-. The CDR3 reads CASSFPGAYGYTF.